This T cell receptor (beta chain) was captured in a study of blood T cell repertoires in COVID-19. On the study more broadly: T cells, B-cell-depleted T cells, or PBMCs supplied cDNA or gDNA.

Original methodology: The assay estimated nucleated cells by amplifying reference gene primers. Data came from immunoSEQ multiplex PCR; TCRdb stores just in-frame clones and leaves some out. V, J and clone size reflect that table, while D and trimming were determined from the DNA. The table lists about 200,000 clones, approximately 86% of them singletons. Ages ranged from about 18 to 100 years, with residence in 24 US areas. All exposed participants met a person with COVID-19 within 2 weeks before entering the study. Germline CDR1 reads SGHVS; CDR2 reads FNYEAQ. V shed 5 bases, J shed 6 bases, and the junction held 4 bases outside the gene matches. The CDR3 totals 14 residues.

The chain has TRBV7-6 and TRBJ2-1; TRBD1 matches 10 bases. The clonotype comes from a woman aged 25 to 45 who had been exposed to COVID-19. The sample taken for sequencing was PBMCs or T cells enriched from blood (not recorded which). CDR3 DNA: TGTGCCAGCAGCGCCCGGGACAGGGGCAATGAGCAGTTCTTC. Protein: CASSARDRGNEQFF.